The 22 T cell receptor beta chains presented below share a single source sample, sequenced in a study of PD-1 blockade in classical Hodgkin lymphoma. TCRdb's copy holds only in-frame clones and misses some; the assay was immunoSEQ multiplex PCR. Of more than 140,000 clones listed, 78% were seen once; the top ten hold 9.2%. Each and every patient relapsed after autologous stem cell transplantation, and patients got differing brentuximab vedotin exposure. The specimen was peripheral blood mononuclear cells (PBMCs), collected before the second cycle of nivolumab. All receptors come from a human donor with classical Hodgkin lymphoma.

This clone was observed once. J is TRBJ2-1 and V is TRBV6-7; 9 bases agree with TRBD1. TRBV6-7 is assigned to the ORF class and has an uncertain function. The CDR3 covers 19 residues. The CDR3 sequence is CVKTYRGRLLGESYNEQFF. DNA for the CDR3: TGTGTCAAAACGTACAGGGGGCGTTTGTTGGGGGAATCCTACAATGAGCAGTTCTTC.

The V gene is TRBV7-9, the J gene TRBJ2-3, with 12 bases lining up with TRBD2. Germline assignment: CDR1 SEHNR and CDR2 FQNEAQ (reference sequence). Unmatched junction bases numbered 14, after V lost 1 base and J lost 6 bases. The CDR3 has 19 amino acids. Here the CDR3 reads CASSLVRLAGGPARDTQYF. In nucleotides, the CDR3 is TGTGCCAGCAGCTTAGTACGCCTAGCGGGGGGGCCAGCTAGGGATACGCAGTATTTT.

The CDR3 region is CASSRGQGGSPLHF. CDR3 sequence (DNA): TGTGCCAGCAGCCGGGGACAGGGAGGGTCACCCCTCCACTTT. The chain employs TRBV6-6 and TRBJ1-6, with TRBD1 identical over 9 bases. The CDR3 consists of 14 residues. Per the germline V gene, CDR1 is MNHNY and CDR2 is SVGAGI (reference sequence). After removal of 6 bases from V and 10 bases from J, the junction contained 7 bases not matched to a gene.

V and J are TRBV7-3 and TRBJ2-1, with TRBD2 as a possible D gene (6 bases). Looked up from germline, CDR1 is SGHTA and CDR2 is FQGTGA. Trimming shortened V by 5 bases and J by 3 bases, and 26 bases separated the two germline ends. The CDR3 has 19 residues. The CDR3 DNA follows: TGTGCCAGCAGCCCCCAAGTCCCTCTGGCGGGGACCTTCTACAATGAGCAGTTCTTC. Translated: CASSPQVPLAGTFYNEQFF.

The genes are TRBV7-9 and TRBJ2-7, with D maybe TRBD2 (6 bases). V lost 2 bases, J lost 3 bases, and 20 bases lay in between. The CDR3 consists of 17 residues. Per germline, CDR1 SEHNR and CDR2 FQNEAQ (reference sequence). CDR3 loop: CASSLLRFGGAGYEQYF. The CDR3 DNA reads TGTGCCAGCAGCTTATTACGGTTCGGAGGGGCGGGCTACGAGCAGTACTTC. Drawing the rest from reference TRBV7-9 and TRBJ2-7, the complete variable domain is DTGVSQNPRHKITKRGQNVTFRCDPISEHNRLYWYRQTLGQGPEFLTYFQNEAQLEKSRLLSDRFSAERPKGSFSTLEIQRTEQGDSAMYLCASSLLRFGGAGYEQYFGPGTRLTVT.

The chain is built from TRBV7-4 and TRBJ2-7, with a tentative D call TRBD1 (6 bases). The germline V gene encodes CDR1 SGHVT and CDR2 SQSDAQ. The CDR3 loop spans 14 amino acids. Trimming removed 3 bases from V and 4 bases from J, with 13 bases in between. CDR3 in amino acids: CASSFPTGRYEQYF. CDR3 sequence (DNA): TGTGCCAGCAGCTTCCCGACAGGAAGGTACGAGCAGTACTTC.

The V gene is TRBV25-1, the J gene TRBJ2-1; D ambiguous. Germline CDR1 is MGHDK and CDR2 is SYGVNS. The V end lost 3 bases, the J end lost 4 bases, and 7 bases lay between the germline ends. This CDR3 is built from 13 residues. CDR3: CASSDVQYNEQFF. CDR3 coding DNA: TGTGCCAGCAGTGATGTACAGTACAATGAGCAGTTCTTC. The entire variable domain, with the rest obtained from reference TRBV25-1 and TRBJ2-1, is as follows: EADIYQTPRYLVIGTGKKITLECSQTMGHDKMYWYQQDPGMELHLIHYSYGVNSTEKGDLSSESTVSRIRTEHFPLTLESARPSHTSQYLCASSDVQYNEQFFGPGTRLTVL.

Written as DNA, the CDR3 is TGTGCCATCGGGTCAGGGCTAGCGGGGGGCGTCAATGAGCAGTTCTTC. Amino acid sequence: CAIGSGLAGGVNEQFF. The gene calls are TRBV10-3 and TRBJ2-1; the match to TRBD2 covers 11 bases. CDR1 and CDR2 from the germline V gene are ENHRY and SYGVKD. The J segment lost 6 bases and the V segment lost 8 bases, leaving 12 bases of the junction unmatched. The CDR3 has 16 residues.

The chain recombines TRBV21-1 with TRBJ1-5. TRBV21-1 is listed as a pseudogene. The CDR3 extends over 17 amino acids. CDR3 in DNA: TGTGCCAGCAGCAAAGAAGGGTGGGGTTCTCGCGGTCAGCCCCAGCATTTT. Amino acids: CASSKEGWGSRGQPQHF.

The chain has TRBV10-3 and TRBJ2-1; a weak D match, TRBD1 (5 bases). Trimming stripped 8 bases from V and 6 bases from J, with 14 bases between. Germline CDR1 ENHRY, CDR2 SYGVKD. The CDR3 sequence is 13 residues long. The CDR3 loop reads CAISQGVGNEQFF. The CDR3 DNA is TGTGCCATCTCCCAGGGTGTGGGCAATGAGCAGTTCTTC.

This clone was observed a single time. This chain connects TRBV9 to TRBJ1-4; 7 nucleotides line up with TRBD1. With 4 bases clipped from V and 5 bases from J, the junction kept 14 bases outside the gene matches. The CDR3 runs 17 residues. Germline V lookup: CDR1 SGDLS, CDR2 YYNGEE. Written as DNA, the CDR3 is TGTGCCAGCAGCAAAGATCCCCTCGGGACAGAAAATGAAAAACTGTTTTTT. Translated, it gives CASSKDPLGTENEKLFF.

The chain joins TRBV6-6 to TRBJ2-7, with D tentatively TRBD1 (6 bases). The CDR3 runs 14 residues. Deletions cut 5 bases from V and 6 bases from J, with 17 bases between. Germline CDR1 reads MNHNY; CDR2 reads SVGAGI (reference sequence). The DNA of the CDR3 is TGTGCCAGCAGTCCGACCGGGACAAGGGGCGAGCAGTACTTC. This translates into CASSPTGTRGEQYF.

V is TRBV6-5 and J is TRBJ2-7; D ambiguous. Germline loops: CDR1 MNHEY, CDR2 SVGAGI. This CDR3 region has 14 residues. V was shortened by 7 bases and J by 3 bases, with 16 bases between the two germline ends. The DNA for the CDR3 is TGTGCCAGCACCCTCCTTTGGCAGAACTACGAGCAGTACTTC. The encoded protein is CASTLLWQNYEQYF.

The chain links TRBV6-5 to TRBJ2-7; D gene ambiguous. The germline V gene encodes CDR1 MNHEY and CDR2 SVGAGI. The CDR3 loop spans 13 amino acids. V gave up 2 bases and J gave up 3 bases, with 8 bases separating them. The CDR3 DNA sequence: TGTGCCAGCAGTTACAGGGAAGGCTACGAGCAGTACTTC. It specifies CASSYREGYEQYF.

J is TRBJ1-2 and V is TRBV9; D gene uncertain. Germline assignment: CDR1 SGDLS and CDR2 YYNGEE. CDR3 length: 13 amino acids. Trimming removed 0 bases at V and 7 bases at J, with 10 bases between. CDR3 residues: CASSVVEGRGYTF. CDR3 nucleotide sequence: TGTGCCAGCAGCGTAGTTGAGGGCCGTGGCTACACCTTC. Using reference TRBV9 and TRBJ1-2 for the parts outside the CDR3, the full variable domain is DSGVTQTPKHLITATGQRVTLRCSPRSGDLSVYWYQQSLDQGLQFLIQYYNGEERAKGNILERFSAQQFPDLHSELNLSSLELGDSALYFCASSVVEGRGYTFGSGTRLTVV.

On this clone: Other DNA sequences in the sample encode the same CDR3. This chain uses TRBV5-6 with TRBJ1-1, with D unresolved. Germline lookup yields CDR1 SGHDT and CDR2 YYEEEE. The V gene lost 1 base and the J gene lost 0 bases, with 7 bases spanning the gap. This CDR3 is 14 amino acids long. The CDR3 reads CASSLTGMNTEAFF. CDR3 nucleotides: TGTGCCAGCAGCTTGACTGGCATGAACACTGAAGCTTTCTTT.

V usage is TRBV6-6 and J usage is TRBJ2-7; unclear D gene. CDR3 length equals 15 residues. From germline, CDR1 is MNHNY and CDR2 SVGAGI (reference sequence). Deletions cut 6 bases from V and 4 bases from J, with 19 bases between. In nucleotides, the CDR3 is TGTGCCAGCAGACGGAACAGTCTAGGTCCGTACGAGCAGTACTTC. It translates to CASRRNSLGPYEQYF.

This clone appeared a single time. CDR3 loop: CASSLRTGSNYGYTF. The CDR3 DNA sequence: TGTGCCAGCAGCTTGCGGACAGGATCGAACTATGGCTACACCTTC. This chain connects TRBV9 to TRBJ1-2; 7 bases are a match to TRBD1. The J segment lost 2 bases and the V segment lost 4 bases, leaving 8 bases of the junction unmatched. Germline CDR1 and CDR2: SGDLS and YYNGEE. The CDR3 contains 15 residues.

The chain uses TRBV10-3 and TRBJ2-5; 11 bases match TRBD1. This CDR3 spans 15 amino acids. The germline CDR1 and CDR2 sequences are ENHRY and SYGVKD. The trim removed 3 bases at V and 5 bases at J, leaving 5 bases unmatched. CDR3 protein: CAISERTGGRETQYF. Written as DNA, the CDR3 is TGTGCCATCAGTGAAAGGACAGGGGGCAGGGAGACCCAGTACTTC.

The chain uses TRBV21-1 and TRBJ1-1. TRBV21-1 is recorded as a pseudogene. This CDR3 region has 13 residues. Written as DNA, the CDR3 is TGTGCCAGCAGCAAAGACGGTGGTACGGGAGCTTTCTTT. It yields the protein CASSKDGGTGAFF.

The rearrangement links TRBV6-5 to TRBJ2-3; 12 bases are shared with TRBD1. V lost 0 bases, J lost 7 bases, and 2 bases stayed unmatched. This CDR3 is built from 15 residues. The germline CDR1 and CDR2 sequences are MNHEY and SVGAGI. CDR3: CASSYSGQGANTQYF. In DNA, the CDR3 is TGTGCCAGCAGTTACTCGGGACAGGGGGCGAATACGCAGTATTTT.

The chain links TRBV6-5 to TRBJ2-7; a possible D gene is TRBD2 (5 bases). This CDR3 region has 14 residues. The V end lost 2 bases, the J end lost 2 bases, and 10 bases lay between the germline ends. Germline CDR1 is MNHEY and CDR2 is SVGAGI. CDR3 loop: CASSYRAGTYEQYF. The DNA for the CDR3 is TGTGCCAGCAGTTACAGGGCCGGGACCTACGAGCAGTACTTC.